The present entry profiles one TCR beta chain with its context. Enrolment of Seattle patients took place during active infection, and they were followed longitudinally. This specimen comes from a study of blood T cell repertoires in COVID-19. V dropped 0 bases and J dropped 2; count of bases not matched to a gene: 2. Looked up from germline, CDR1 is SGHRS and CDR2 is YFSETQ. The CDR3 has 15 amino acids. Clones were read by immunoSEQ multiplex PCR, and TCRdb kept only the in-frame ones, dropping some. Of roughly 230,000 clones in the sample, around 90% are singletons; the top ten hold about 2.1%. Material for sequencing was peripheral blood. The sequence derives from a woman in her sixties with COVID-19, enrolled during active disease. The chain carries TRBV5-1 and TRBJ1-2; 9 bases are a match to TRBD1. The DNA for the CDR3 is TGCGCCAGCAGCTTGGCCGGGACAGGGAACTATGGCTACACCTTC. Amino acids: CASSLAGTGNYGYTF.